The present T cell receptor (beta chain) was sequenced within a study of blood T cells in healthy people across ages. Study-wide results and caveats: The study lacked donor CMV status, which possibly confounded expanded clonotype changes. Considered underestimates were the diversity estimates obtained from one million T cells. Age brought a roughly linear fall in TCR beta diversity measured per million T cells.

Remarks on this clonotype: Antigen: not known.

Combining a sample-barcoded 5' primer with a J-beta primer mix, a second PCR ran for 7 to 11 cycles. Every cDNA molecule carried a tag from a template-switch adaptor bearing 12 random nucleotides. TCRdb redid the calling of the 5' RACE reads with MiXCR, one entry per CDR3 protein. The sample comprises around 1.5 million distinct CDR3 sequences, 42% of which are singletons, and 7% to 9.5% rests with the top ten. The germline V gene encodes CDR1 MNHEY and CDR2 SVGAGI. The CDR3 is 20 residues long. Unmatched junction bases numbered 10, after V lost 0 bases and J lost 0 bases. The chain couples TRBV6-5 to TRBJ2-1, with 11 bases fitting TRBD2. The source is a woman aged 18-35 years in good health. Sequenced sample: blood. This chain's CDR3 is CASSYSTSGTVGNSYNEQFF. The CDR3 coding sequence is TGTGCCAGCAGTTACTCGACTAGCGGGACTGTCGGAAACTCCTACAATGAGCAGTTCTTC.